The 3 T cell receptor beta chains below come from one sample, sequenced in a study of PD-1 blockade in classical Hodgkin lymphoma (dated by TCRdb to 2018 to 2021). Library preparation was by the immunoSEQ multiplex PCR assay. Here the immuneACCESS table is served through TCRdb, limited to in-frame sequences with V and J called. Missing clones are a known gap in these copies; in checked studies unresolved V genes cover under half, and the rest lacks a known reason. The sample contains tens of thousands of clones, around 80% of them found a single time. Jointly, the top ten make up about a tenth of the sample. The intended sense of this specimen's time point label: cycle 4 day 1 (C4D1), after less than 7 weeks of nivolumab. Relapse after autologous stem cell transplantation had occurred in all trial patients, and cohorts A, B and C were distinguished by prior brentuximab vedotin exposure. The specimen comprised peripheral blood mononuclear cells (PBMCs), sampled before the fourth cycle of nivolumab. The source of these receptors is a human donor with classical Hodgkin lymphoma.

The CDR3, as DNA: TGTGCCAGCAGCTTGGGCCTTCGCGGGGAGACCCAGTACTTC. Its translation is CASSLGLRGETQYF. The chain has TRBV5-4 and TRBJ2-5, with TRBD2 as a possible D gene (5 bases). This CDR3 has 14 amino acids. CDR1 and CDR2 (germline): SGHNT, YYREEE (reference sequence). The V end lost 0 bases, the J end lost 5 bases, and 11 bases lay between the germline ends.

The chain carries TRBV5-4 and TRBJ2-7, with TRBD1 matching 8 bases. V lost 4 bases and J lost 4; bases outside the gene matches: 13. CDR1 and CDR2 (germline): SGHNT, YYREEE (reference sequence). The CDR3 is 16 residues long. CDR3 loop: CASSPGLGDRLYEQYF. Here the CDR3 DNA reads TGTGCCAGCAGCCCTGGCCTTGGGGACAGGCTATACGAGCAGTACTTC.

This clone was counted once. The chain employs TRBV27 and TRBJ2-2; 12 bases match TRBD1. After removal of 6 bases from V and 3 bases from J, the junction contained 2 bases not matched to a gene. CDR1 and CDR2 from the germline V gene are MNHEY and SMNVEV (reference sequence). CDR3 length: 15 amino acids. The CDR3, as DNA: TGTGCCAGCAGACGGGACAGGGGGCACACCGGGGAGCTGTTTTTT. Its protein product is CASRRDRGHTGELFF.